This entry is about one T cell receptor (beta chain). The antigen remains unidentified. The data originate from a study of metastatic and nonmetastatic thyroid tumors. General study results and limits: According to reports, the diversity of TCR beta was significantly higher in malignant thyroid tumors than in benign nodules, and this held in both blood and tumor samples.

Not a single patient had been given any form of treatment at any point before undergoing thyroid surgery. Germline values: CDR1 SGHDT, CDR2 YYEEEE. Between the trimmed V and J ends, which lost 6 bases and 2 bases, there was a span of 12 bases. CDR3 length: 14 residues. In the study's own analysis: Using the CDR3 differences seen across clinicopathological groups, the authors built a distant-metastasis classifier for papillary thyroid cancer, which was meant to discriminate distant-metastatic patients. TCRdb reassembled clones from the PCR reads with MiXCR. TCRdb's processing, not the study's, gives the V and J calls here. Of tens of thousands of clones listed, under 15% are singletons.

The sequence derives from a female donor with papillary thyroid cancer or a benign thyroid nodule (not recorded which). Some clones in this sample may be carry-over from other donors' samples. Sequenced input: tumor tissue. The gene calls are TRBV5-6 and TRBJ2-1, with a tentative D call TRBD2 (5 bases). CDR3 sequence: CASTQRPAYNEQFF. Here the CDR3 DNA reads TGTGCCAGCACCCAGCGGCCCGCCTACAATGAGCAGTTCTTC.